Sequencing of this T cell receptor (beta chain) was carried out in a study of T cell repertoires in cytomegalovirus infection. Notes on the study in general: Dominating the ex vivo response were TCR beta clonotypes that were CMV-specific and HLA-C-restricted. The cumulative frequency of public TCR beta families identified carriers of CMV plus the relevant HLA.

TCRdb analysed the reads with MiXCR anew, one entry per CDR3 protein. The table has 450,000 to 650,000 distinct CDR3 sequences, around 27% seen once. Comment on this clonotype: Its antigen is as yet unknown.

Germline lookup yields CDR1 LNHDA and CDR2 SQIVND (reference sequence). This CDR3 contains 19 residues. V lost 6 bases, J lost 0 bases, and 12 bases stayed unmatched. V gene TRBV19 combines with J gene TRBJ2-1; 12 bases line up with TRBD2. The clonotype was recovered from a human donor in good health (CMV status not recorded). Some clones in this sample may be carry-over from other donors' samples. Material: PBMCs. CDR3 in amino acids: CASRPPSGRGVGSYNEQFF. The CDR3 DNA follows: TGTGCCAGTAGACCTCCTAGCGGGAGGGGGGTCGGCTCCTACAATGAGCAGTTCTTC. The full variable domain, completed using reference TRBV19 and TRBJ2-1, is DGGITQSPKYLFRKEGQNVTLSCEQNLNHDAMYWYRQDPGQGLRLIYYSQIVNDFQKGDIAEGYSVSREKKESFPLTVTSAQKNPTAFYLCASRPPSGRGVGSYNEQFFGPGTRLTVL.